The 30 T cell receptor beta chains presented below share a single source sample, sequenced in a study of cytomegalovirus exposure and HLA in healthy donors. The PCR employed 60 Vbeta primers together with 13 Jbeta primers. Using immunoSEQ multiplex PCR, the repertoire was profiled, and TCRdb retains in-frame clones only, with some absent. This sample carries 100,000 to 150,000 clones, 75% to 85% of them seen once, and the ten largest clones take 7.5% to 9.5%. The sample was PBMCs. The receptors stem from a woman aged 45-65 years in good health and CMV-seropositive.

The rearrangement joins TRBV4-3 to TRBJ1-4; 8 bases fit TRBD1. CDR1 is LGHNA, CDR2 YSLEER, per germline. CDR3 length: 15 amino acids. V shed 1 base, J shed 6 bases, and the junction held 4 bases outside the gene matches. CDR3 sequence reads: CASSQADRVYEKLFF. CDR3 nucleotide sequence: TGCGCCAGCAGCCAAGCGGACAGGGTGTATGAAAAACTGTTTTTT.

This chain links TRBV13 with TRBJ2-5; 9 bases align to TRBD2. The CDR3 has 16 residues. The ends lost 5 bases at V and 6 bases at J; junction bases unmatched: 13. Germline V lookup: CDR1 PRHDT, CDR2 FYEKMQ (reference sequence). In nucleotides, the CDR3 is TGTGCCAGCAGCCTATCGATAGCGGGAGATGGAAAGACCCAGTACTTC. Translation gives CASSLSIAGDGKTQYF.

The rearrangement uses TRBV6-5 and TRBJ2-1, with unresolved D. CDR1 is MNHEY and CDR2 is SVGAGI in the germline V gene. The CDR3 has 15 amino acids. V was clipped by 6 bases and J by 2 bases, with 14 bases between them. The CDR3 is CASRARLDPYNEQFF. In DNA, the CDR3 is TGTGCCAGCAGGGCCCGCCTCGATCCCTACAATGAGCAGTTCTTC.

The gene calls are TRBV21-1 and TRBJ2-1; the D segment call TRBD2 is taken from the table without a DNA check. TRBV21-1 is a pseudogene segment. The CDR3 totals 12 residues. CDR3 sequence (DNA): TGTGCCAGCAGCCCCGGGGGAGGAGAGCAGTTCTTC. It yields the protein CASSPGGGEQFF.

The V gene is TRBV7-2, the J gene TRBJ2-7; 7 bases are a match to TRBD1. The V segment lost 5 bases and the J segment 8 bases; nucleotides outside the gene matches: 9. Germline V CDR1 and CDR2: SGHTA, FQGNSA. This CDR3 has 13 amino acids. The CDR3 region is CASSPPVRGKQYF. The CDR3 DNA reads TGTGCCAGCAGCCCCCCGGTCAGGGGGAAGCAGTACTTC.

The J gene is TRBJ2-7, the V gene TRBV2, with D perhaps TRBD1 (5 bases). The CDR3 length is 13 residues. V dropped 10 bases and J dropped 6 bases, with 19 bases sitting between them. CDR1 SNHLY and CDR2 FYNNEI come from the germline V gene. The CDR3 sequence: CATSNSGQGEQYF. For the CDR3, the DNA is TGTGCCACCAGCAACTCCGGTCAGGGCGAGCAGTACTTC.

This chain links TRBV13 with TRBJ2-4; 9 nucleotides match TRBD1. This CDR3 has 15 amino acids. The germline gives CDR1 PRHDT, CDR2 FYEKMQ (reference sequence). V lost 5 bases, J lost 7 bases, and 9 bases stayed unmatched. In DNA form, the CDR3 reads TGTGCCAGCAGCCCCAGGGGACAGGGTTTTAACATTCAGTACTTC. Protein sequence: CASSPRGQGFNIQYF.

V is TRBV7-3 and J is TRBJ1-6; D possibly corresponds to TRBD1 (6 bases). The CDR3 covers 15 residues. The V and J ends lost 5 bases and 9 bases respectively, with 17 bases between them. Germline V lookup: CDR1 SGHTA, CDR2 FQGTGA. CDR3 region: CASSPGQGLGSPLHF. The CDR3 DNA follows: TGTGCCAGCAGCCCGGGGCAGGGGCTTGGTTCACCCCTCCACTTT.

The chain has TRBV5-4 and TRBJ2-3; 9 bases align to TRBD2. The CDR3 spans 15 residues. V shed 1 base, J shed 7 bases, and the junction held 7 bases outside the gene matches. Germline V gene lookup returns CDR1 SGHNT and CDR2 YYREEE (reference sequence). The CDR3 reads CASSLTWREGNTQYF. The CDR3 nucleotides are TGTGCCAGCAGCTTGACCTGGCGGGAGGGAAATACGCAGTATTTT.

The rearrangement links TRBV2 to TRBJ1-3, with 8 bases lining up with TRBD1. Germline CDR1 SNHLY, CDR2 FYNNEI. The CDR3 is 14 residues long. The V and J ends lost 2 bases and 4 bases, in that order; junction bases with no gene match: 1. CDR3 DNA: TGTGCCAGCAGTGAACAGGGGGCGGGAAACACCATATATTTT. This translates into CASSEQGAGNTIYF.

Written as DNA, the CDR3 is TGTGCCAGCAGCTTAGTTGGAGGGGGGGATGAGACCCAGTACTTC. It encodes CASSLVGGGDETQYF. The J gene is TRBJ2-5, the V gene TRBV7-9, with D perhaps matching TRBD2 (7 bases). The CDR3 consists of 15 residues. The germline gives CDR1 SEHNR, CDR2 FQNEAQ (reference sequence). Trimming removed 1 base from V and 5 bases from J, with 14 bases in between. The variable domain in full, completed from reference TRBV7-9 and TRBJ2-5, reads DTGVSQNPRHKITKRGQNVTFRCDPISEHNRLYWYRQTLGQGPEFLTYFQNEAQLEKSRLLSDRFSAERPKGSFSTLEIQRTEQGDSAMYLCASSLVGGGDETQYFGPGTRLLVL.

The J gene is TRBJ2-3, the V gene TRBV7-2, with D possibly matching TRBD2 (7 bases). The germline V gene encodes CDR1 SGHTA and CDR2 FQGNSA. This CDR3 has 14 amino acids. V was cut by 9 bases and J by 0 bases, with 13 bases left in between. The DNA of the CDR3 is TGTGCCAGAGGGGGGGATTTTAGCACAGATACGCAGTATTTT. Protein sequence: CARGGDFSTDTQYF.

This clone has a handful of counts. The chain recombines TRBV5-4 with TRBJ2-2; D unresolved. The germline V gene has CDR1 SGHNT and CDR2 YYREEE (reference sequence). The CDR3 runs 13 residues. Between the trimmed V and J ends, which lost 2 bases and 6 bases, there was a span of 8 bases. CDR3 sequence: CASSLSSAGELFF. The CDR3 region has the DNA TGTGCCAGCAGCTTATCTTCAGCCGGGGAGCTGTTTTTT.

In its sample, this clone was seen a few times. This rearrangement joins TRBV6-1 to TRBJ1-5, with D tentatively TRBD1 (6 bases). V was cut by 5 bases and J by 1 base, with 9 bases left in between. The CDR3 is made up of 14 amino acids. From germline, CDR1 is MNHNS and CDR2 SASEGT. The CDR3 region has the DNA TGTGCCAGCAGTCGGGACATCAGCAATCAGCCCCAGCATTTT. It translates to CASSRDISNQPQHF.

This rearrangement joins TRBV4-3 to TRBJ2-4; a weak D match, TRBD2 (5 bases). The CDR3 length is 17 residues. Trimming shortened V by 0 bases and J by 8 bases, and 20 bases separated the two germline ends. Germline V gene sequence: CDR1 LGHNA, CDR2 YSLEER. Here the CDR3 reads CASSQDLPPTGRDIQYF. In DNA, the CDR3 is TGCGCCAGCAGCCAAGATCTCCCCCCAACGGGAAGGGACATTCAGTACTTC.

This clone was seen more than once but under ten times. This chain links TRBV19 with TRBJ1-5; 9 bases agree with TRBD1. The CDR3 contains 16 residues. V lost 8 bases to trimming and J lost 4 bases; unmatched junction nucleotides: 12. Germline V lookup: CDR1 LNHDA, CDR2 SQIVND (reference sequence). CDR3 sequence: CASHYQRDRVNQPQHF. CDR3 DNA: TGTGCCAGTCATTATCAGAGGGACAGGGTAAATCAGCCCCAGCATTTT.

The chain links TRBV13 to TRBJ2-1; 12 bases fit TRBD2. The CDR3 is 15 residues long. J was trimmed by 6 bases and V by 5 bases; bases with no gene match: 5. CDR1 is PRHDT and CDR2 is FYEKMQ in the germline V gene (reference sequence). Here the CDR3 reads CASSPAGLAGNEQFF. CDR3 nucleotides: TGTGCCAGCAGCCCTGCGGGACTAGCGGGCAATGAGCAGTTCTTC.

This clone is a singleton in its sample. The chain uses TRBV6-5 and TRBJ2-1; TRBD2 is a possible D gene (6 bases). This CDR3 region has 12 residues. CDR1 and CDR2 (germline): MNHEY, SVGAGI. V was cut by 10 bases and J by 3 bases, with 10 bases left in between. The CDR3 here is CATGRDYNEQFF. CDR3 sequence (DNA): TGTGCCACGGGGCGGGACTACAATGAGCAGTTCTTC.

The gene calls are TRBV5-6 and TRBJ2-3; 11 bases match TRBD2. The junction had 6 bases not matched to a gene; V was cut back by 2 bases and J by 1 base. Germline values: CDR1 SGHDT, CDR2 YYEEEE. The length of the CDR3 is 17 residues. The CDR3 DNA reads TGTGCCAGCAGCTTCCTTACTAGCGGGAGAGGCACAGATACGCAGTATTTT. Translated, it gives CASSFLTSGRGTDTQYF.

This sequence joins TRBV20-1 and TRBJ1-2, with 7 bases matching TRBD1. Looked up from germline, CDR1 is DFQATT and CDR2 is SNEGSKA (reference sequence). The CDR3 is 11 amino acids. Losses at the gene ends were 4 bases for V and 10 bases for J; bases not matched to a gene: 6. In DNA, the CDR3 is TGCAGTGCTACGAACAGGGGAAACTACACCTTC. This translates into CSATNRGNYTF.

The genes are TRBV4-3 and TRBJ2-3; the D gene is possibly TRBD2 (5 bases). This CDR3 comprises 13 residues. Trimming took off 1 base at V and 6 bases at J, with 8 bases between the two ends. CDR1 LGHNA and CDR2 YSLEER come from the germline V gene. DNA of the CDR3: TGCGCCAGCAGCCAAGGTCGGAGGGATACGCAGTATTTT. Translating gives CASSQGRRDTQYF.

V usage is TRBV18 and J usage is TRBJ1-3, with D uncertain. This CDR3 is built from 15 residues. V lost 2 bases, J lost 3 bases, and 11 bases lay in between. Germline V lookup: CDR1 KGHSH, CDR2 LQKENI. Written as DNA, the CDR3 is TGTGCCAGCTCACCAAGCGTGGTCCTTGGAAACACCATATATTTT. This codes for CASSPSVVLGNTIYF.

This chain joins TRBV27 and TRBJ2-7; 11 positions match TRBD2. Germline V gives CDR1 MNHEY, CDR2 SMNVEV (reference sequence). The CDR3 is 14 residues long. The V and J ends lost 4 bases and 4 bases, in that order; junction bases with no gene match: 3. Here the CDR3 reads CASSSSGGLYEQYF. In nucleotides, the CDR3 is TGTGCCAGCAGTTCTAGCGGGGGGTTATACGAGCAGTACTTC.

This chain joins TRBV6-1 and TRBJ1-2, with unresolved D. Germline V gives CDR1 MNHNS, CDR2 SASEGT. The CDR3 runs 12 residues. V lost 7 bases to trimming and J lost 2 bases, with 8 bases between them. CDR3 DNA sequence: TGTGCCAGCACCAACAGAAACTATGGCTACACCTTC. The encoded protein is CASTNRNYGYTF.

The rearrangement links TRBV6-5 to TRBJ1-2, with 10 bases identical to TRBD1. The CDR3 extends over 14 amino acids. The germline V gene encodes CDR1 MNHEY and CDR2 SVGAGI. The V and J ends lost 5 bases and 4 bases, in that order; junction bases with no gene match: 4. CDR3 in DNA: TGTGCCAGCAGTCCGACAGGGGGCGGCTATGGCTACACCTTC. Residues: CASSPTGGGYGYTF.

This clone occurred a few times. V usage is TRBV30 and J usage is TRBJ1-5; D remains ambiguous. CDR1 is GTSNPN, CDR2 SVGIG, per germline (reference sequence). This CDR3 region has 12 residues. V shed 2 bases and J shed 7 bases, with 9 bases lying between them. This chain's CDR3 is CAWSSGGQPQHF. The CDR3 coding sequence is TGTGCCTGGAGTAGTGGTGGCCAGCCCCAGCATTTT. Complete variable domain (other parts from reference TRBV30 and TRBJ1-5): SQTIHQWPATLVQPVGSPLSLECTVEGTSNPNLYWYRQAAGRGLQLLFYSVGIGQISSEVPQNLSASRPQDRQFILSSKKLLLSDSGFYLCAWSSGGQPQHFGDGTRLSIL.

The chain has TRBV7-2 and TRBJ2-7; the D gene is possibly TRBD2 (5 bases). From germline, CDR1 is SGHTA and CDR2 FQGNSA. The germline V and J ends were trimmed by 1 base and 7 bases, with 11 bases remaining between them. There are 13 residues in the CDR3. CDR3 DNA: TGTGCCAGCAGCTTAGATGGTAAGCGGGAGCAGTACTTC. Translation gives CASSLDGKREQYF.

This clone was observed once. The chain carries TRBV7-9 and TRBJ1-1; a possible D gene is TRBD1 (6 bases). The ends were cut back, 1 base at V and 2 bases at J, with 14 bases in the middle. Germline V gene data show CDR1 as SEHNR and CDR2 as FQNEAQ (reference sequence). This CDR3 region has 16 residues. CDR3 nucleotide sequence: TGTGCCAGCAGCTTAGGCCTCACAGGGACCAACACTGAAGCTTTCTTT. Translation gives CASSLGLTGTNTEAFF. The full variable domain, rest sourced from reference TRBV7-9 and TRBJ1-1, is DTGVSQNPRHKITKRGQNVTFRCDPISEHNRLYWYRQTLGQGPEFLTYFQNEAQLEKSRLLSDRFSAERPKGSFSTLEIQRTEQGDSAMYLCASSLGLTGTNTEAFFGQGTRLTVV.

J is TRBJ2-1 and V is TRBV30; 7 bases agree with TRBD2. The junction had 0 bases not matched to a gene; V was cut back by 1 base and J by 3 bases. Germline V lookup: CDR1 GTSNPN, CDR2 SVGIG (reference sequence). CDR3 size: 13 residues. The chain's CDR3 is CAWSGTSYNEQFF. CDR3 DNA sequence: TGTGCCTGGAGTGGGACTAGCTACAATGAGCAGTTCTTC.

This clone was seen only once. This rearrangement joins TRBV4-2 to TRBJ1-5, with TRBD1 matching over 10 bases. This CDR3 contains 15 residues. Germline V gives CDR1 LGHNA, CDR2 YNFKEQ. Trimming removed 5 bases from V and 5 bases from J; junction bases left unmatched: 6. The CDR3 is CASSLRTGGYQPQHF. The CDR3 nucleotides are TGTGCCAGCAGCTTGCGGACAGGGGGATATCAGCCCCAGCATTTT.